These 5 T cell receptor beta chains were sequenced from one sample in a study of Ad26.COV2.S vaccination and SARS-CoV-2 variants. TCRdb's copy holds only in-frame clones and misses some; the assay was immunoSEQ multiplex PCR. The sample yields about 350,000 clones, around 86% seen once. The sample's treatment: 15 to 20 received Ad26.COV2.S at low or high dose, single or two shots; about 5 received placebo; per-sample allocation not given. Material that was analyzed had been drawn on day 63 after the first vaccine or placebo injection. The sequencing used peripheral blood, collected in a trial of Ad26.COV2.S vaccine versus placebo. The source of these receptors is a person aged 18-65 years who received the Ad26.COV2.S COVID-19 vaccine or a placebo.

This chain uses TRBV7-9 with TRBJ2-2; unclear D gene. The CDR3 extends over 12 amino acids. Germline CDR1 is SEHNR and CDR2 is FQNEAQ (reference sequence). The germline V and J ends were trimmed by 5 bases and 6 bases, with 7 bases remaining between them. CDR3 DNA: TGTGCCAGCAGCCCAGTTTCCGGGGAGCTGTTTTTT. Its translation: CASSPVSGELFF.

DNA for the CDR3: TGTGCCAGTAGTACCGCGGGACAGGGATTGTATTTTGGCTACACCTTC. This translates into CASSTAGQGLYFGYTF. The chain has TRBV19 and TRBJ1-2; TRBD1 aligns across 9 bases. The length of the CDR3 is 16 residues. Trimming cost V 4 bases and J 7 bases; bases outside gene matches: 13. Looked up from germline, CDR1 is LNHDA and CDR2 is SQIVND (reference sequence).

The chain combines TRBV19 with TRBJ1-1; tentative D call: TRBD1 (5 bases). Germline V CDR1 and CDR2: LNHDA, SQIVND (reference sequence). V lost 6 bases to trimming and J lost 5 bases, with 16 bases between them. This CDR3 comprises 14 residues. Here the CDR3 reads CASRGGRSLTEAFF. CDR3 sequence (DNA): TGTGCCAGTAGGGGGGGTCGGTCACTGACTGAAGCTTTCTTT.

The chain employs TRBV7-3 and TRBJ2-5; D is possibly TRBD1 or TRBD2 (6 bases each). Germline V gene sequence: CDR1 SGHTA, CDR2 FQGTGA. V dropped 2 bases and J dropped 5 bases, with 15 bases sitting between them. The CDR3 is 15 amino acids. The CDR3 protein is CASSLLGGPGETQYF. The CDR3 nucleotides are TGTGCCAGCAGCTTATTGGGGGGCCCTGGGGAGACCCAGTACTTC.

V usage is TRBV30 and J usage is TRBJ1-2; 7 nucleotides agree with TRBD1. Germline V gene lookup returns CDR1 GTSNPN and CDR2 SVGIG (reference sequence). V was clipped by 3 bases and J by 6 bases; unmatched bases: 10. The length of the CDR3 is 14 residues. CDR3 region: CAWSHYRGRDGYTF. In DNA, the CDR3 is TGTGCCTGGAGCCACTACAGGGGCAGGGATGGCTACACCTTC.